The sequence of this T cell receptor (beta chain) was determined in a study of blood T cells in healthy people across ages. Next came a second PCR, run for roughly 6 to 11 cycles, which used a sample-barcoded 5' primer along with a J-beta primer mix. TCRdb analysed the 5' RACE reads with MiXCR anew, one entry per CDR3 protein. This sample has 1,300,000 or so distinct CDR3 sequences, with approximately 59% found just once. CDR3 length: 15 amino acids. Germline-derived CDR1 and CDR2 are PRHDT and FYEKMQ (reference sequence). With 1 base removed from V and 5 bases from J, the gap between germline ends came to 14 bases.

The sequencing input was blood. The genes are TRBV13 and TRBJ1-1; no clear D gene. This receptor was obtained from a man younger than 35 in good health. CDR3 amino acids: CASSLVGIGLTEAFF. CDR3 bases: TGTGCCAGCAGCTTAGTAGGGATCGGCCTGACTGAAGCTTTCTTT.